This TCR beta chain is from a study of shared T cell receptors in the human thymus. Clones were read by immunoSEQ multiplex PCR, and TCRdb kept only the in-frame ones, dropping some. The table has 700,000 or so clones, 70% to 90% seen once. After removal of 0 bases from V and 0 bases from J, the junction contained 4 bases not matched to a gene. The CDR3 is 17 amino acids. The V gene's germline CDR1 is SGHDN and CDR2 FVKESK. The sample was also reused in another study, on human thymus T cells. As reported in that work: Among the donors, all were healthy Finnish infants having corrective surgery for congenital heart defects. Related reports documented highly overlapping thymic repertoires among unrelated individuals.

This TCR was recovered from a girl less than two years old with a congenital heart defect. The chain links TRBV14 to TRBJ2-3, with 9 nucleotides matching TRBD1. The sequenced material came from thymocytes. This CDR3 is CASSQDDRGTSTDTQYF. The CDR3 coding sequence is TGTGCCAGCAGCCAAGATGACAGGGGGACAAGCACAGATACGCAGTATTTT.